Following are 22 T cell receptor beta chains from one sample sequenced in a study of OX40 agonist ivuxolimab in advanced cancers. The assay was immunoSEQ multiplex PCR, and TCRdb's table has in-frame clones only and misses some. The table has some 50,000 clones, approximately 86% seen once. The source material was CD4+ or CD8+ T cells sorted from blood, sampled in a trial of the OX40 agonist ivuxolimab. All receptors come from an adult with an advanced solid tumor such as melanoma, head and neck, liver or kidney cancer.

The chain is built from TRBV7-8 and TRBJ2-7, with 8 bases that match TRBD1. With 1 base clipped from V and 2 bases from J, the junction kept 4 bases outside the gene matches. The CDR3 runs to 15 residues. Germline V gives CDR1 SGHVS, CDR2 FQNEAQ. This chain's CDR3 is CASSLVVTGAYEQYF. CDR3 coding DNA: TGTGCCAGCAGCTTAGTGGTGACAGGGGCCTACGAGCAGTACTTC. The full variable domain, its missing parts supplied by reference TRBV7-8 and TRBJ2-7, is GAGVSQSPRYKVAKRGQDVALRCDPISGHVSLFWYQQALGQGPEFLTYFQNEAQLDKSGLPSDRFFAERPEGSVSTLKIQRTQQEDSAVYLCASSLVVTGAYEQYFGPGTRLTVT.

V is TRBV30 and J is TRBJ1-4; TRBD1 is a possible D gene (5 bases). The germline gives CDR1 GTSNPN, CDR2 SVGIG (reference sequence). The CDR3 is 15 residues long. Trimming removed 2 bases at V and 5 bases at J, with 15 bases between. CDR3 nucleotide sequence: TGTGCCTGGAGTAAGCCGGGGCCAAGGAATGAAAAACTGTTTTTT. It codes for CAWSKPGPRNEKLFF.

This rearrangement joins TRBV5-6 to TRBJ2-7; tentative D call: TRBD1 (5 bases). CDR3 length equals 14 residues. Trimming removed 3 bases from V and 3 bases from J, with 13 bases in between. Germline CDR1 SGHDT, CDR2 YYEEEE. CDR3 protein: CASSSSTGFYEQYF. CDR3 nucleotide sequence: TGTGCCAGCAGCTCCTCTACAGGATTCTACGAGCAGTACTTC.

The chain carries TRBV10-2 and TRBJ1-4; D is uncertain. The V end lost 6 bases, the J end lost 8 bases, and 13 bases lay between the germline ends. In germline, CDR1 is WSHSY, CDR2 SAAADI. The CDR3 is 13 residues long. The CDR3 DNA sequence: TGCGCCAGCAGGGGCATACCGGGAGAAAAACTGTTTTTT. It codes for CASRGIPGEKLFF.

The chain employs TRBV27 and TRBJ2-7, with 9 positions matching TRBD1. CDR3 length: 15 residues. Germline-derived CDR1 and CDR2 are MNHEY and SMNVEV (reference sequence). Trimming removed 4 bases from V and 1 base from J; junction bases left unmatched: 5. DNA for the CDR3: TGTGCCAGCAGTTCCCTGACAGGGGGATCCTACGAGCAGTACTTC. Translation: CASSSLTGGSYEQYF.

This chain uses TRBV18 with TRBJ1-1; 9 nucleotides align to TRBD1. With V trimmed by 3 bases and J by 8 bases, 7 bases remained unmatched. CDR3 length: 14 amino acids. From germline, CDR1 is KGHSH and CDR2 LQKENI. The CDR3 loop is CASSPMGQGPEAFF. CDR3 sequence (DNA): TGTGCCAGCTCACCGATGGGACAGGGCCCCGAAGCTTTCTTT.

The chain employs TRBV25-1 and TRBJ1-4; tentatively, D is TRBD1 (6 bases). CDR1 is MGHDK and CDR2 is SYGVNS in the germline V gene. Trimming took off 3 bases at V and 6 bases at J, with 14 bases between the two ends. There are 15 residues in the CDR3. The CDR3 sequence: CASSEPWGPDEKLFF. The DNA for the CDR3 is TGTGCCAGCAGTGAGCCGTGGGGGCCGGATGAAAAACTGTTTTTT.

V gene TRBV7-2 combines with J gene TRBJ1-5; D may be TRBD1 (5 bases). With 4 bases removed from V and 6 bases from J, the gap between germline ends came to 10 bases. This CDR3 has 13 residues. In germline, CDR1 is SGHTA, CDR2 FQGNSA. The CDR3 loop reads CASSSRRGQPQHF. For the CDR3, the DNA is TGTGCCAGCAGCTCTCGTAGGGGTCAGCCCCAGCATTTT.

The sample holds one count of this clone. The rearrangement links TRBV28 to TRBJ2-6; D gene ambiguous. The germline V gene has CDR1 MDHEN and CDR2 SYDVKM. Trimming left V 6 bases short and J 4 bases short, with 7 bases between. This CDR3 spans 13 amino acids. CDR3 in DNA: TGTGCCAGCAGGGCTGCCGGGGCCAACGTCCTGACTTTC. This sequence encodes CASRAAGANVLTF. The full variable domain, completed using reference TRBV28 and TRBJ2-6, is DVKVTQSSRYLVKRTGEKVFLECVQDMDHENMFWYRQDPGLGLRLIYFSYDVKMKEKGDIPEGYSVSREKKERFSLILESASTNQTSMYLCASRAAGANVLTFGAGSRLTVL.

The genes are TRBV12-2 and TRBJ2-2; TRBD2, the table's D call, lacks a check against the DNA. TRBV12-2 is a known pseudogene. The CDR3 is 19 amino acids. CDR3 protein: CASRLAGTSGRVNTGELFF. The CDR3 DNA reads TGTGCAAGTCGCTTAGCAGGGACTAGCGGGAGAGTGAACACCGGGGAGCTGTTTTTT.

V usage is TRBV7-9 and J usage is TRBJ2-7; 9 bases are a match to TRBD2. The CDR3 consists of 15 residues. The V segment lost 5 bases and the J segment 6 bases; nucleotides outside the gene matches: 11. Germline-derived CDR1 and CDR2 are SEHNR and FQNEAQ (reference sequence). CDR3 DNA sequence: TGTGCCAGCAGCCTTGGGGTAGCGGGAGATTTCGAGCAGTACTTC. This translates into CASSLGVAGDFEQYF. The variable domain in full, completed from reference TRBV7-9 and TRBJ2-7, reads DTGVSQNPRHKITKRGQNVTFRCDPISEHNRLYWYRQTLGQGPEFLTYFQNEAQLEKSRLLSDRFSAERPKGSFSTLEIQRTEQGDSAMYLCASSLGVAGDFEQYFGPGTRLTVT.

The chain combines TRBV7-2 with TRBJ1-1; D unresolved. The V gene lost 5 bases and the J gene lost 0 bases, with 7 bases spanning the gap. Germline V gene lookup returns CDR1 SGHTA and CDR2 FQGNSA. The CDR3 totals 13 residues. CDR3 DNA sequence: TGTGCCAGCAGCCGACACATGAACACTGAAGCTTTCTTT. Residues: CASSRHMNTEAFF.

This chain uses TRBV18 with TRBJ1-1, with no clear D. Germline V gene lookup returns CDR1 KGHSH and CDR2 LQKENI. Trimming removed 3 bases from V and 6 bases from J, with 14 bases in between. The CDR3 has 14 amino acids. The CDR3 DNA reads TGTGCCAGCTCACCTCTACATGAGGGTCCTGAAGCTTTCTTT. Its translation is CASSPLHEGPEAFF. Full variable domain (missing parts from reference TRBV18 and TRBJ1-1): NAGVMQNPRHLVRRRGQEARLRCSPMKGHSHVYWYRQLPEEGLKFMVYLQKENIIDESGMPKERFSAEFPKEGPSILRIQQVVRGDSAAYFCASSPLHEGPEAFFGQGTRLTVV.

The V call is TRBV28, the J call TRBJ1-4; TRBD1 might be the D (5 bases). The CDR3 extends over 15 amino acids. Germline V lookup: CDR1 MDHEN, CDR2 SYDVKM. V lost 4 bases, J lost 8 bases, and 17 bases lay in between. Here the CDR3 reads CASSSGRDPLEKLFF. CDR3 coding DNA: TGTGCCAGCAGTTCCGGCCGGGACCCACTCGAAAAACTGTTTTTT.

The chain is built from TRBV5-4 and TRBJ2-3; TRBD1 matches 10 bases. Germline trimming cut 4 bases from V and 4 bases from J; bases unmatched to any gene: 6. The CDR3 totals 15 residues. Germline CDR1 SGHNT, CDR2 YYREEE (reference sequence). CDR3 amino acids: CASSHDRGRPDTQYF. The CDR3 DNA is TGTGCCAGCAGCCATGACAGGGGGCGGCCAGATACGCAGTATTTT.

The J gene is TRBJ2-7, the V gene TRBV21-1. TRBV21-1 is tagged as a pseudogene. CDR3 size: 12 residues. DNA for the CDR3: TGTGCCAGCAAGTCCCGTGCCTACGAGCAGTACTTC. It translates to CASKSRAYEQYF.

This clone is a singleton in its sample. The rearrangement uses TRBV7-9 and TRBJ2-7; 9 bases are a match to TRBD1. The germline V gene has CDR1 SEHNR and CDR2 FQNEAQ (reference sequence). Trimming cost V 5 bases and J 2 bases; bases outside gene matches: 7. CDR3 size: 15 residues. The DNA for the CDR3 is TGTGCCAGCAGCCCCCTAGGACAGGGGACCTACGAGCAGTACTTC. Protein product: CASSPLGQGTYEQYF.

V gene TRBV19 combines with J gene TRBJ2-3, with unresolved D. The CDR3 covers 12 residues. The germline CDR1 and CDR2 sequences are LNHDA and SQIVND (reference sequence). The ends were cut back, 3 bases at V and 6 bases at J, with 7 bases in the middle. The CDR3 nucleotides are TGTGCCAGTAGTATGTGGCGGGATACGCAGTATTTT. Its translation is CASSMWRDTQYF.

The chain couples TRBV5-1 to TRBJ1-5; D is uncertain. CDR1 and CDR2 from the germline V gene are SGHRS and YFSETQ. This CDR3 comprises 11 residues. V was cut by 4 bases and J by 4 bases, with 3 bases left in between. CDR3 sequence reads: CASSLNQPQHF. The CDR3 coding sequence is TGCGCCAGCAGCCTAAATCAGCCCCAGCATTTT.

This clone was observed a single time. The chain carries TRBV27 and TRBJ2-1; D gene ambiguous. Between the trimmed V and J ends, which lost 4 bases and 7 bases, there was a span of 11 bases. The germline V gene has CDR1 MNHEY and CDR2 SMNVEV (reference sequence). The CDR3 covers 13 residues. CDR3 nucleotides: TGTGCCAGCAGTTCATGGACGAGGAATGAGCAGTTCTTC. Translated: CASSSWTRNEQFF.

V usage is TRBV6-7 and J usage is TRBJ2-7; the match to TRBD2 covers 14 bases. TRBV6-7 counts as an open reading frame of uncertain function. V gave up 5 bases and J gave up 7 bases; unmatched junction bases: 7. The CDR3 has 15 residues. This CDR3 reads CASSEYGLAGGEQYF. The CDR3 coding sequence is TGTGCCAGCAGTGAATACGGACTAGCGGGAGGTGAGCAGTACTTC.

The rearrangement joins TRBV25-1 to TRBJ1-2; D may be TRBD1 (6 bases). Germline CDR1 MGHDK, CDR2 SYGVNS. This CDR3 spans 15 amino acids. Trimming took 1 base from V and 7 from J, leaving 16 bases between them. The CDR3 DNA reads as TGTGCCAGCAGTGAATCCCACACAGGGATCGGTGGCTACACCTTC. Its protein product is CASSESHTGIGGYTF.